The clone carrying this T cell receptor beta chain was recorded a few times. Its antigen is not identified. This record belongs to a study of CD8+ T cells in alopecia areata. Extracted RNA was reverse transcribed into cDNA, the sequencing template. Here immunoSEQ multiplex PCR was the method, and the copy in TCRdb shows in-frame clones only, minus some. The sample shows over 150,000 clones, around 59% of them seen only once. Specified treatment: oral pan-JAK inhibitor, 5-10 mg twice daily. Study-level findings and limits: As there was one nonresponder, how baseline CD8+ expansion relates to response remains uncertain. A large proportion of expanded lesional clones were detected persisting in scalp and blood during tofacitinib.

CDR1 and CDR2 from the germline V gene are LNHNV and YYDKDF (reference sequence). The ends were cut back, 5 bases at V and 5 bases at J, with 12 bases in the middle. The CDR3 contains 14 residues. Material: CD4+ T cells sorted from blood, obtained at week 24, from a patient treated with tofacitinib. The receptor was isolated from a human donor with alopecia areata. J is TRBJ1-4 and V is TRBV15, with D unclear. In nucleotides, the CDR3 is TGTGCCACCAGCGGTGGGCTTACCAATGAAAAACTGTTTTTT. This codes for CATSGGLTNEKLFF.